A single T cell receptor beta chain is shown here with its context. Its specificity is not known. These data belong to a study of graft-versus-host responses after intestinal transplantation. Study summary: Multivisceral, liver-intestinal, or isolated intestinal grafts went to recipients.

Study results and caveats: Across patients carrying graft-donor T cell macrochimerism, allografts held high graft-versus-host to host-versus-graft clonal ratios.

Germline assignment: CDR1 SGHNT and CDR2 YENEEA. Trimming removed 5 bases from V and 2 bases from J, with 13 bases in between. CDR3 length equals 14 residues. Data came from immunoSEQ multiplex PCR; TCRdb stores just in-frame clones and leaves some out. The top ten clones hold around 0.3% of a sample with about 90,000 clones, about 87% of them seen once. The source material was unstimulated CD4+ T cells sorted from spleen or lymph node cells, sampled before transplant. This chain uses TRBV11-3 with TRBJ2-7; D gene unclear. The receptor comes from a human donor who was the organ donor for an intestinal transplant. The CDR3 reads CASSPYLETYEQYF. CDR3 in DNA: TGTGCCAGCAGCCCTTATTTAGAGACCTACGAGCAGTACTTC. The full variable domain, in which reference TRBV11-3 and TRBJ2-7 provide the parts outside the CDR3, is EAGVVQSPRYKIIEKKQPVAFWCNPISGHNTLYWYLQNLGQGPELLIRYENEEAVDDSQLPKDRFSAERLKGVDSTLKIQPAELGDSAVYLCASSPYLETYEQYFGPGTRLTVT.